These 8 T cell receptor beta chains were sequenced from one sample in a study of blood T cell repertoires in COVID-19. Here immunoSEQ multiplex PCR was the method, and the copy in TCRdb shows in-frame clones only, minus some. Among about 230,000 clones listed, roughly 83% were seen once. Material for sequencing was peripheral blood. All receptors derive from an older woman with active or convalescent COVID-19.

The chain links TRBV12-5 to TRBJ1-2, with a possible D match to TRBD1 (6 bases). Trimming took off 1 base at V and 6 bases at J, with 6 bases between the two ends. CDR3 length equals 12 residues. Germline V gene data show CDR1 as LGHNT and CDR2 as FRNRAP. In nucleotides, the CDR3 is TGTGCTAGTGGTTTGGGGACAGATGGCTACACCTTC. Protein: CASGLGTDGYTF.

The gene calls are TRBV28 and TRBJ2-7; D possibly corresponds to TRBD2 (7 bases). Germline CDR1 is MDHEN and CDR2 is SYDVKM. Trimming shortened V by 6 bases and J by 3 bases, and 18 bases separated the two germline ends. The CDR3 has 15 residues. The CDR3 sequence: CASSINPGGVYEQYF. CDR3 DNA: TGTGCCAGCAGCATAAATCCGGGGGGCGTCTACGAGCAGTACTTC.

The CDR3, as DNA: TGTGCCTGGAGTTCGAGACAGCTCGCCTACGAGCAGTACTTC. It translates to CAWSSRQLAYEQYF. The genes are TRBV30 and TRBJ2-7, with D perhaps matching TRBD1 (5 bases). The CDR3 covers 14 residues. Germline V lookup: CDR1 GTSNPN, CDR2 SVGIG (reference sequence). V was clipped by 2 bases and J by 2 bases, with 13 bases between them. Complete variable domain (other parts from reference TRBV30 and TRBJ2-7): SQTIHQWPATLVQPVGSPLSLECTVEGTSNPNLYWYRQAAGRGLQLLFYSVGIGQISSEVPQNLSASRPQDRQFILSSKKLLLSDSGFYLCAWSSRQLAYEQYFGPGTRLTVT.

V gene TRBV2 combines with J gene TRBJ2-2, with 8 bases that match TRBD2. Unmatched junction bases numbered 8, after V lost 7 bases and J lost 4 bases. This CDR3 spans 15 amino acids. CDR1 and CDR2 (germline): SNHLY, FYNNEI. In nucleotides, the CDR3 is TGTGCCAGCACCGCGGGGCTAGCGGGCACCGGGGAGCTGTTTTTT. Its translation: CASTAGLAGTGELFF.

The rearrangement links TRBV19 to TRBJ2-7, with 9 bases matching TRBD1. From germline, CDR1 is LNHDA and CDR2 SQIVND (reference sequence). Germline trimming cut 5 bases from V and 3 bases from J; bases unmatched to any gene: 8. CDR3 length: 15 amino acids. The CDR3 is CASSAGTGKDYEQYF. The CDR3 DNA reads TGTGCCAGTAGTGCCGGGACAGGGAAAGACTACGAGCAGTACTTC.

The rearrangement links TRBV3-1 (or the pseudogene TRBV3-2) to TRBJ1-2; 12 nucleotides match TRBD1. CDR1 and CDR2 (germline): LGHDT, YNNKEL (reference sequence). The CDR3 has 12 amino acids. The junction had 0 bases not matched to a gene; V was cut back by 6 bases and J by 7 bases. In DNA form, the CDR3 reads TGTGCCAGCAGGGGACAGGGGGCTGGCTACACCTTC. Its translation is CASRGQGAGYTF.

The V and J genes are TRBV12-3 or TRBV12-4 and TRBJ1-2, with unresolved D. V lost 5 bases, J lost 5 bases, and 9 bases lay in between. This CDR3 has 12 amino acids. The CDR3 protein is CASSALLYGYTF. CDR3 bases: TGTGCCAGCAGTGCGCTTTTGTATGGCTACACCTTC.

CDR3 sequence: CASSQESSGRAEEQYF. The CDR3 region has the DNA TGTGCCAGCAGCCAAGAAAGTAGCGGGAGGGCGGAAGAGCAGTACTTC. The chain has TRBV4-2 and TRBJ2-7; 11 bases align to TRBD2. J lost 7 bases, V lost 0 bases, and 8 bases had no gene match. The CDR3 extends over 16 amino acids. Germline CDR1 is LGHNA and CDR2 is YNFKEQ.